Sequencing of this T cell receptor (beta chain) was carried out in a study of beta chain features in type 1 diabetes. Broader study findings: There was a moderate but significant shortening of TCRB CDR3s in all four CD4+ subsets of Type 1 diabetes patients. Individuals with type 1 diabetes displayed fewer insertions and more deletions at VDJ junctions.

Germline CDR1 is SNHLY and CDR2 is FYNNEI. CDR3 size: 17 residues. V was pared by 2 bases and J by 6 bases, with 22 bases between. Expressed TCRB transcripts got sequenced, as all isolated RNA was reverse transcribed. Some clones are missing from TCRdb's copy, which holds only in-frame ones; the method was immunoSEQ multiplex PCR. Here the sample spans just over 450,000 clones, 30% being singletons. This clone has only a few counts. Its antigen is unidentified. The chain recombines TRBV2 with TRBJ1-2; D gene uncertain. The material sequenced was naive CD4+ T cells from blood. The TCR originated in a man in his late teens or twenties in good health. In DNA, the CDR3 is TGTGCCAGCAGTGAAAGAAAAGGTGCGAGGCGTGGGAATGGCTACACCTTC. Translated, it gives CASSERKGARRGNGYTF.